This paragraph reports one TCR beta chain. What it recognizes is unknown. Being one base from a much bigger clone, this may be a read error. TCRdb reprocessed the multiplex PCR reads with MiXCR, giving one entry per CDR3 protein. The sample consists of under 150,000 distinct CDR3 sequences, 21% of them appearing once. Breast cancer patients provided tissue from their axillary draining lymph nodes. The data belong to a study of breast tumors, draining lymph nodes, adjacent tissues. Study-wide results and caveats: Tumor TCR diversity was below lymph nodes but above nontumor tissue. Luminal-like breast cancer showed significantly greater tumor-nontumor repertoire similarity than basal-like breast cancer did. The data were judged consistent with most tumor T cells coming from lymph node and expanding in tumor.

V was clipped by 6 bases and J by 7 bases, with 18 bases between them. The CDR3 is 15 amino acids. The germline V gene encodes CDR1 MNHNS and CDR2 SASEGT. The sequence was obtained from a female donor with breast cancer. Some clones in this sample may be carry-over from other donors' samples. The V gene is TRBV6-1, the J gene TRBJ1-4; D is possibly TRBD1 (5 bases). The sequenced material came from axillary lymph node tissue. CDR3 nucleotides: TGTGCCAGCAGCGCAGGTGGCGGGGGGATTGAAAAACTGTTTTTT. Translation: CASSAGGGGIEKLFF.